A selection of T cell receptor beta chains follows, all from one sample in a study of cytomegalovirus exposure and HLA in healthy donors. The table came from immunoSEQ multiplex PCR; TCRdb's copy has only in-frame clones and leaves some out. The sample consists of about 120,000 clones, approximately 80% of them appearing once. What was sequenced was PBMCs. These TCRs come from a female donor in good health and CMV-seronegative. Both conserved end residues are part of each CDR3. A D gene is named only where the DNA matches it firmly. A row's size may be missing; if present it is once, few, many or a size class.

v_gene	abundance	j_gene	d_gene	CDR3nt	CDR3aa
TRBV2	NA	TRBJ2-4	TRBD2	TGTGCCAGCAGTGAAGTATGGCGGGGGGTTCAGTACTTC	CASSEVWRGVQYF
TRBV30	NA	TRBJ1-1	TRBD1	TGTGCCGCGGCGGGACAGGGGAACACTGAAGCTTTCTTT	CAAAGQGNTEAFF
TRBV11-2	NA	TRBJ1-2	TRBD1	TGTGCCAGCAGCCGTGTAGGGGGCCAGATGAGGGGCTACACCTTC	CASSRVGGQMRGYTF
TRBV18	NA	TRBJ2-5	NA	TGTGCCAGCTCACCACTTAACGGGGTACAAGAGACCCAGTACTTC	CASSPLNGVQETQYF
TRBV5-4	NA	TRBJ1-5	TRBD1	TGTGCCAGCAGCCCCCGGACAGGGGGGAACAATCAGCCCCAGCATTTT	CASSPRTGGNNQPQHF
TRBV5-1	NA	TRBJ1-1	NA	TGCGCCAGCAGGTTCTCCGGGGGGAACACTGAAGCTTTCTTT	CASRFSGGNTEAFF
TRBV6-5	few	TRBJ1-1	NA	TGTGCCAGCAGTCTAAGCCAGAACACTGAAGCTTTCTTT	CASSLSQNTEAFF
TRBV5-5	NA	TRBJ2-1	TRBD2	TGTGCCAGCAGCTTGGTTCCTAGCGGGGGTGATGAGCAGTTCTTC	CASSLVPSGGDEQFF
TRBV6-5	NA	TRBJ1-2	NA	TGTGCCAGCAGTTACACGCCGGAGGGCCTCAACTATGGCTACACCTTC	CASSYTPEGLNYGYTF
TRBV6-1	NA	TRBJ1-6	NA	TGTGCCAGCAGTGGGAGGTCCTATAATTCACCCCTCCACTTT	CASSGRSYNSPLHF
TRBV28	once	TRBJ2-5	NA	TGTGCCAGCAGCTCTTACTGGCGGGGCCAGGAGACCCAGTACTTC	CASSSYWRGQETQYF
TRBV5-1	NA	TRBJ2-5	TRBD1	TGCGCCAGCAGCTGGACGGGACAGGGCCGGTTGGAGACCCAGTACTTC	CASSWTGQGRLETQYF
TRBV30	NA	TRBJ1-1	TRBD1	TGTGCCTGGAGTCCCGGGACAGGGTACTCTGAAGCTTTCTTT	CAWSPGTGYSEAFF
TRBV30	once	TRBJ1-2	NA	TGTGCCTGGAGCGCAGGGGTTGGCTACACCTTC	CAWSAGVGYTF
TRBV5-4	NA	TRBJ2-5	NA	TGTGCCAGCAGCATGCACAGACAAGAGACCCAGTACTTC	CASSMHRQETQYF
TRBV14	NA	TRBJ1-4	TRBD1	TGTGCCAGCAGCCTGACAGGGAATAAGGAAAAACTGTTTTTT	CASSLTGNKEKLFF
TRBV13	NA	TRBJ2-7	TRBD1	TGTGCCAGCAGCCGGCAGGGGGCTATCTACGAGCAGTACTTC	CASSRQGAIYEQYF
TRBV5-4	NA	TRBJ1-1	NA	TGTGCCAGCAGCTTGGTCGACCCGGGGTCTGAAGCTTTCTTT	CASSLVDPGSEAFF
TRBV7-8	NA	TRBJ2-5	TRBD2	TGTGCCAGCAGCTTACTTGCTAGCGGGGGGGAAAGGGGGCAAGAGACCCAGTACTTC	CASSLLASGGERGQETQYF
TRBV30	NA	TRBJ2-7	NA	TGTGCCTGGAGTGTCCTCTACGAGCAGTACTTC	CAWSVLYEQYF
TRBV10-1	few	TRBJ1-5	NA	TGCGCCAGCAGTGAGCCCAGGTTGTTGTTTACCAATCAGCCCCAGCATTTT	CASSEPRLLFTNQPQHF
TRBV5-1	NA	TRBJ2-5	TRBD2	TGCGCCAGCAGCCCCGGACTAGCGGGACCCCAAGAGACCCAGTACTTC	CASSPGLAGPQETQYF
TRBV9	NA	TRBJ1-6	NA	TGTGCCAGCCGTAAGACAGACTATAATTCACCCCTCCACTTT	CASRKTDYNSPLHF
TRBV30	NA	TRBJ1-3	NA	TGTGCCTGGAGAGAGGCCGGAGACACCATATATTTT	CAWREAGDTIYF
TRBV4-3	few	TRBJ1-5	TRBD1	TGCGCCAGCAGCCCTGACAGGGTTAGCAATCAGCCCCAGCATTTT	CASSPDRVSNQPQHF
TRBV10-3	NA	TRBJ1-4	TRBD1	TGTGCCACCCGAGCCTCAGGGGGTGAAAAACTGTTTTTT	CATRASGGEKLFF
TRBV7-2	NA	TRBJ2-1	NA	TGTGCCAGCAGCTTGAACAGGGAAGGGTTGCGCAATGAGCAGTTCTTC	CASSLNREGLRNEQFF
TRBV6-5	NA	TRBJ2-3	NA	TGTGCCAGCAGCCCGGGGACAACTAGCACAGATACGCAGTATTTT	CASSPGTTSTDTQYF
TRBV5-1	NA	TRBJ2-7	NA	TGCGCCAGCAGCTTGGTTTTGGGGGGAAACGAGCAGTACTTC	CASSLVLGGNEQYF
TRBV5-1	few	TRBJ2-5	TRBD1	TGCGCCAGCAGCGGGGGACAGCAAGGAGAGACCCAGTACTTC	CASSGGQQGETQYF
TRBV7-6	NA	TRBJ2-1	NA	TGTGCCAGCAGCCCCGGAGAGGTTTACAATGAGCAGTTCTTC	CASSPGEVYNEQFF
TRBV5-4	NA	TRBJ2-5	TRBD2	TGTGCCAGCAGCCAGGGACTAGCGGTTGGGGAGGAGACCCAGTACTTC	CASSQGLAVGEETQYF
TRBV7-9	NA	TRBJ1-2	TRBD1	TGTGCCAGCAGACTTCCGGAGCGCGACAGGGATGACGGTGGCTACACCTTC	CASRLPERDRDDGGYTF
TRBV5-4	once	TRBJ2-5	TRBD2	TGTGCCAGCAGATACCGAAGCGGGGGGGACCAAGAGACCCAGTACTTC	CASRYRSGGDQETQYF
TRBV7-9	NA	TRBJ2-7	NA	TGTTCCAGCGCAGGACGGGGGTACCGGGGGTCCTCTCCCTACGAGCAGTACTTC	CSSAGRGYRGSSPYEQYF
TRBV9	NA	TRBJ2-1	TRBD2	TGTGCCAGCAGCGGTAGCGGGGGGGCCTGGGATGAGCAGTTCTTC	CASSGSGGAWDEQFF
TRBV30	NA	TRBJ2-7	NA	TGTGCCTGGATACGGCAGGGGACCTACGAGCAGTACTTC	CAWIRQGTYEQYF
TRBV27	once	TRBJ1-2	NA	TGTGCCAGCAGCCAGGGACAATCCTATGGCTACACCTTC	CASSQGQSYGYTF
TRBV7-2	NA	TRBJ2-4	NA	TGTGCCAGCAGCTTATCGGTAGCCAAAAACATTCAGTACTTC	CASSLSVAKNIQYF